One T cell receptor beta chain is described in this entry. Specified time point: pre-treatment sample, taken before nivolumab and TIL therapy. This sample was included in a study of TIL therapy for anti-PD-1-resistant metastatic lung cancer. This was the immunoSEQ v3 assay. TCRdb keeps only in-frame clones here, not all; method: immunoSEQ multiplex PCR. The sample yields tens of thousands of clones, about 80% seen once. The input for sequencing was blood, taken at baseline. The sequence was obtained from a woman between 30 and 79 years old with non-small cell lung cancer.

The CDR3 spells CSVVGGTSTDTQYF. The CDR3 DNA follows: TGCAGCGTAGTGGGGGGGACTAGCACAGATACGCAGTATTTT. The genes are TRBV29-1 and TRBJ2-3, with 7 bases lining up with TRBD2. CDR3 length equals 14 residues. CDR1 and CDR2 (germline): SQVTM, ANQGSEA. V trimming: 6 bases; J trimming: 0 bases; junction bases outside the gene matches: 6.